Here is one T cell receptor (beta chain) with its context. The data originate from a study of blood T cell repertoires in COVID-19. The overall study: Acute and convalescent COVID-19 specimens originated in the United States, Italy and Spain. T cells, B-cell-depleted T cells, or PBMCs supplied cDNA or gDNA.

V was cut by 4 bases and J by 6 bases, with 10 bases left in between. Germline V gene sequence: CDR1 SGHTA, CDR2 FQGTGA. This CDR3 is 12 amino acids long. Study processing details: Reference gene primer amplification yielded estimated nucleated cell counts. Clones were sequenced by immunoSEQ multiplex PCR, and TCRdb holds only the in-frame ones, with some missing. V, J and clone size reflect that table, while D and trimming were determined from the DNA. This sample yields roughly 50,000 clones, of which over 70% are seen a single time; about 15% belongs to the top ten. The source is a human donor with active or convalescent COVID-19. The donor label of this sample is uncertain. The sequencing input was peripheral blood. The chain uses TRBV7-3 and TRBJ2-7; D may be TRBD1 (5 bases). The CDR3 loop is CASSSTGTEQYF. CDR3 coding DNA: TGTGCCAGCAGCTCTACAGGCACCGAGCAGTACTTC.